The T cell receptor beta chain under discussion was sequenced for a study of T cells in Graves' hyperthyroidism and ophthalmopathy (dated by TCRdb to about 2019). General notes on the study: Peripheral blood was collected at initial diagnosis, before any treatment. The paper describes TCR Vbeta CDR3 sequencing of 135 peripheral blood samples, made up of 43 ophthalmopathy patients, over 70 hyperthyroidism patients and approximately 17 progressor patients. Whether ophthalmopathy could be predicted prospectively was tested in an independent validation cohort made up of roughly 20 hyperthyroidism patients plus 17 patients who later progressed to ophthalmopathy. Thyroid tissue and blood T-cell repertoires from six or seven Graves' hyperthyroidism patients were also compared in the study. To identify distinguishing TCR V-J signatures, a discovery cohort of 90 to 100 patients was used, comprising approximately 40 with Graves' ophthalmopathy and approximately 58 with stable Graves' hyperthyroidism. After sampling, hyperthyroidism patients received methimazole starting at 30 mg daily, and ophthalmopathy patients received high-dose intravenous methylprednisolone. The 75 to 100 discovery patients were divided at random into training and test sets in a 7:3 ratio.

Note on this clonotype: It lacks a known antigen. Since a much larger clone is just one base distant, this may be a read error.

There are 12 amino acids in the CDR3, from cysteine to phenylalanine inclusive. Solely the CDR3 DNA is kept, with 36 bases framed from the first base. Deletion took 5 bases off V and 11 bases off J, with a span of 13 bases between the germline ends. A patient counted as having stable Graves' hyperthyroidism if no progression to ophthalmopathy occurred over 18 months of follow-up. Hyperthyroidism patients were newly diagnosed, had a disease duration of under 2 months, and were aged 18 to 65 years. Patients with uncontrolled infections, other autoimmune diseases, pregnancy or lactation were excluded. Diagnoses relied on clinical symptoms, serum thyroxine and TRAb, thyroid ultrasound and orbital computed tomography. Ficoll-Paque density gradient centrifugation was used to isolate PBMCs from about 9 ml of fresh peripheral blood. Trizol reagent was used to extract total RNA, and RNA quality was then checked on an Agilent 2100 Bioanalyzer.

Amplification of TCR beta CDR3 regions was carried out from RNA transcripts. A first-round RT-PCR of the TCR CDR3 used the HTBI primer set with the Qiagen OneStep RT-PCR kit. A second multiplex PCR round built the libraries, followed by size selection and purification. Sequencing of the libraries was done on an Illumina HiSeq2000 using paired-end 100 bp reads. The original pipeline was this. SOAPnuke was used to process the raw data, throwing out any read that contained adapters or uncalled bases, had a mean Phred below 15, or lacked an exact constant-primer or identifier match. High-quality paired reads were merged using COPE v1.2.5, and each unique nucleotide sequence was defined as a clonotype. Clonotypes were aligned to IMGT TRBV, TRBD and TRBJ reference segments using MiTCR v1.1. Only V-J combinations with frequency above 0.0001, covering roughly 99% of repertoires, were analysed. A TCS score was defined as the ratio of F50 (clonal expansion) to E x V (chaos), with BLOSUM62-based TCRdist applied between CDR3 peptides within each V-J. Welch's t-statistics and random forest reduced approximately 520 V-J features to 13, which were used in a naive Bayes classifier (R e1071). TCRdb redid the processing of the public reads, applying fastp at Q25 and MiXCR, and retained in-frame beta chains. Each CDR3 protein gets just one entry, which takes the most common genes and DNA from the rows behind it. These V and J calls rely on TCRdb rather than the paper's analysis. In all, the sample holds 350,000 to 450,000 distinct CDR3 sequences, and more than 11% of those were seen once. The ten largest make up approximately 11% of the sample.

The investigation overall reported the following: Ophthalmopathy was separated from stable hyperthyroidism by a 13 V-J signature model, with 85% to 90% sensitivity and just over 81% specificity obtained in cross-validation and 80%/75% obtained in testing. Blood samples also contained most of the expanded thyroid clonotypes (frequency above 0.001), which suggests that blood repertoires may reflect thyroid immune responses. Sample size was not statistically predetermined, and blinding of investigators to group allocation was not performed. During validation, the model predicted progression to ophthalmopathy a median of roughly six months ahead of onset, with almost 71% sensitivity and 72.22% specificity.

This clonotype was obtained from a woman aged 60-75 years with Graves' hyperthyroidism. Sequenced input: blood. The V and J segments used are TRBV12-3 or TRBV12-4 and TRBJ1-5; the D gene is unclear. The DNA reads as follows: TGTGCCAGCAGTATACTCTTTCGGGCCCAGCATTTT. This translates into CASSILFRAQHF.